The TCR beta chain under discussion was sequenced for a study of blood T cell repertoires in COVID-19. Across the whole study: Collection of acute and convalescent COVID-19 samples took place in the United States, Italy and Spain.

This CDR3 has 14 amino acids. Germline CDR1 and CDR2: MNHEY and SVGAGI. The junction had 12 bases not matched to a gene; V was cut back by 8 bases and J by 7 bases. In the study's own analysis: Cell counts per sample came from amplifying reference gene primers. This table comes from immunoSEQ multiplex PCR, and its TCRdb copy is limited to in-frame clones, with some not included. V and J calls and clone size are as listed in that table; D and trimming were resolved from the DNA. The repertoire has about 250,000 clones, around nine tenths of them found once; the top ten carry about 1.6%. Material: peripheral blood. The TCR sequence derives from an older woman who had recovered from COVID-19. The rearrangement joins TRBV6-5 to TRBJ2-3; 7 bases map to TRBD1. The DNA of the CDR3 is TGTGCCAGCGGACAAGACAGGGCGTTTAATACGCAGTATTTT. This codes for CASGQDRAFNTQYF.